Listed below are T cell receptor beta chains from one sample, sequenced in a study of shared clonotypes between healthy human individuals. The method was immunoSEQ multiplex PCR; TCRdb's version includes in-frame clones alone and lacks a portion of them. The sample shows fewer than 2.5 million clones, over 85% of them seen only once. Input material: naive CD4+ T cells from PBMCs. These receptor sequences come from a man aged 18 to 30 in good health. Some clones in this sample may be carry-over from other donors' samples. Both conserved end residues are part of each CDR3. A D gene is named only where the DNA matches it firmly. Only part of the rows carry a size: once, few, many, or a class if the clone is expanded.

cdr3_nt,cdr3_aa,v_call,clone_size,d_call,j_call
TGTGCCAGCAGGAAGATTATGGGCGAGCAGTACTTC,CASRKIMGEQYF,TRBV2,NA,NA,TRBJ2-7
TGTGCCAGCAGCCAATCCGCGGGGAGCACAGATACGCAGTATTTT,CASSQSAGSTDTQYF,TRBV7-9,NA,NA,TRBJ2-3
TGTGCCAGCAGTTTAGGGGGCGACGAGCAGTACTTC,CASSLGGDEQYF,TRBV28,NA,NA,TRBJ2-7
TGTGCCAGCAGTTACTCGTCCGGGACACCCATCACTGAAGCTTTCTTT,CASSYSSGTPITEAFF,TRBV6-5,NA,NA,TRBJ1-1
TGCGCCAGCAGCCAAGATTCAAGCGGTTGGGGGTCCTACGAGCAGTACTTC,CASSQDSSGWGSYEQYF,TRBV4-1,NA,NA,TRBJ2-7
TGTGCCAGCAGCCGGAGACAGGGGGCCTACGAGCAGTACTTC,CASSRRQGAYEQYF,TRBV7-2,NA,TRBD1,TRBJ2-7
TGTGCCACCTCTATGAGGGAATCGGAGGACAACATTCAGTACTTC,CATSMRESEDNIQYF,TRBV21-1,NA,NA,TRBJ2-4
TGTGCCAGCAGTTGGCGTTCCGGGGAGCTGTTTTTT,CASSWRSGELFF,TRBV6-5,NA,NA,TRBJ2-2
TGTGCCAGCTCACCGAGGTTAGGGGCCACAGATACGCAGTATTTT,CASSPRLGATDTQYF,TRBV18,NA,NA,TRBJ2-3
TGTGCCAGCAGCAGGGCCCTAGCGGGAGTGAAGGAGACCCAGTACTTC,CASSRALAGVKETQYF,TRBV5-4,NA,TRBD2,TRBJ2-5
TGTGCCAGCAGTGGGATCTACGAGCAGTACTTC,CASSGIYEQYF,TRBV6-5,NA,NA,TRBJ2-7
TGTGCCAGCAGCTCCGGACAGGGAATCCGGGAGCAGTACTTC,CASSSGQGIREQYF,TRBV7-2,NA,TRBD1,TRBJ2-7
TGTGCCAGCAGTTCCCCGGGGGAAGCTTTCTTT,CASSSPGEAFF,TRBV28,NA,NA,TRBJ1-1
TGTGCCAGCAGTTTATGGGGGAGAGGGGGCTACGAGCAGTACTTC,CASSLWGRGGYEQYF,TRBV27,NA,NA,TRBJ2-7
TGTGCCAGCAGTAATCAATTACGCACAGATACGCAGTATTTT,CASSNQLRTDTQYF,TRBV2,NA,NA,TRBJ2-3
TGTGCCAGCAGCCCCCCCGGTGGCAATGAGCAGTTCTTC,CASSPPGGNEQFF,TRBV7-3,NA,NA,TRBJ2-1
TGTGCCAGCAGCGTAGAACAGGCGGAGGGAGAAAAACTGTTTTTT,CASSVEQAEGEKLFF,TRBV9,NA,NA,TRBJ1-4
TGCGCCAGCAGCCAAGCAGATCATGGCGAGCAGTACTTC,CASSQADHGEQYF,TRBV4-1,once,NA,TRBJ2-7
TGCGCCAGCAGCAGAGGACAGGCGGAGACAGATACGCAGTATTTT,CASSRGQAETDTQYF,TRBV4-1,NA,TRBD1,TRBJ2-3
TGCAGCTTCGGACTTTTAGCGGGAGGGCACGAGCAGTACTTC,CSFGLLAGGHEQYF,TRBV29-1,NA,TRBD2,TRBJ2-7
TGTGCCAGCGGCGGGAGATACAATGAGCAGTTCTTC,CASGGRYNEQFF,TRBV7-6,NA,TRBD2,TRBJ2-1
TGTGCCAGTAGTATTGTCAGGGGGCGGGGCACCGGGGAGCTGTTTTTT,CASSIVRGRGTGELFF,TRBV19,NA,TRBD1,TRBJ2-2
TGTGCCAGCAGCGTCGGACTAGCGGGGACAGATACGCAGTATTTT,CASSVGLAGTDTQYF,TRBV9,NA,TRBD2,TRBJ2-3
TGTGCCATCAGTACAGATACCCCATTGGTGAACACTGAAGCTTTCTTT,CAISTDTPLVNTEAFF,TRBV10-3,NA,NA,TRBJ1-1
TGTGCCTGGAGCTCAGGACAAGAGCAGTACTTC,CAWSSGQEQYF,TRBV30,NA,NA,TRBJ2-7
TGCGCCAGCAGCTTGGTGACAGGGACCCACGAGCAGTACTTC,CASSLVTGTHEQYF,TRBV5-1,NA,TRBD1,TRBJ2-7
TGTGCCAGCAGTCGTCCGGGACTAGCCAAAAACATTCAGTACTTC,CASSRPGLAKNIQYF,TRBV2,NA,NA,TRBJ2-4
TGTGCCGTCTCCTCTAGCGGGTCTCCGCCTTACAATGAGCAGTTCTTC,CAVSSSGSPPYNEQFF,TRBV10-3,NA,TRBD2,TRBJ2-1
TGCGCCAGCAGCCAAGAGTTCTACAATGAGCAGTTCTTC,CASSQEFYNEQFF,TRBV4-1,NA,NA,TRBJ2-1
TGCGCCAGCAGGGTGTCAACAGGCCTCAACTATGGCTACACCTTC,CASRVSTGLNYGYTF,TRBV5-1,NA,NA,TRBJ1-2